This T cell receptor beta chain appears in the sequencing data of a study of shared clonotypes between healthy human individuals (TCRdb year 2020). For the study in its entirety: A couple of women and a few men aged 18 to 49 years were included in the cohort. Different laboratories and diverse techniques were used to prepare libraries and sequence TCR repertoires, to increase sequencing depth and limit assay-specific biases. To estimate repertoire size and how much clonotypes are shared between individuals, the study performed deep sequencing of blood TCR repertoires from a handful of healthy adults. Per donor, leukapheresis produced somewhere between about 0.9 and 10 billion PBMCs. Per donor, three plates each were used for CD4 naive and CD4 memory, two for CD8 naive, and one for CD8 memory. Findings and caveats that apply to the study as a whole: Pairwise subsampling indicated that sequencing depth was expected to affect the degree of clonotype sharing among donors. Sharing across several donors was observed for approximately 5% of naive CD4, 3% to 4% of naive CD8, 2% to 2.5% of memory CD4, and about 0.4% of memory CD8 clonotypes. Only blood was sampled, and tissue TCR repertoires likely differ from those in blood. Even with the large sequencing depth, rarefaction of the sorted-subset datasets indicated that sequencing was incomplete. Compared with non-shared clonotypes, the clonotypes found in all four sorted-subset donors had higher generation probabilities. Larger estimated clonotype richness was generally found for naive subsets than for memory subsets. The genetic and exposure-history diversity represented was limited by the small number of donors.

Points on this clone: Its specific antigen is unknown. No much larger clone exists at a distance of one base, and base qualities are not known.

Using the deep immunoSEQ assay, multiplex PCR amplified TCR CDR3 regions from genomic DNA. Genomic DNA extracted from each cell subset was distributed evenly over all wells of several immunoSEQ 96-well plates, and each plate served as one replicate. For sorted subsets, around 200 ng genomic DNA, equal to 30,000 or so T cell genomes, was loaded into each replicate PCR. Purified libraries were quantified with a Qubit 3.0 fluorometer, sized on a Bioanalyzer 2100, and re-quantified with the KAPA Library Quantification kit. Every immunoSEQ 96-well plate was sequenced on a separate single-read 150-cycle Illumina NextSeq 550 flow cell. The study's processing was this. Because the immunoSEQ output held only junctional sequences and lacked quality scores, the filtering could not match the filtering applied to full-length reads. To assign V/J genes and CDR3, sequences were annotated against IMGT germline references using PyIR, a Python wrapper for IgBLAST v1.9. Any read was removed if the V/J assignment was weak (E-value above 1e-6), the CDR3 was missing, or the read contained stop codons, out-of-frame junctions, or ambiguous translated residues. V3J clonotypes were defined by identical inferred V gene, J gene, and CDR3 amino acid sequence. To compute the percentage overlap between repertoires, the number of shared unique clonotypes was divided by the size of the smaller repertoire. Three approaches were used to assess repertoire richness: RTK rarefaction, the Chao1 estimator, and Recon v2.1 estimates of unobserved clonotypes. OLGA was used to compute generation probabilities for all TCRbeta clonotypes that the gDNA method yielded from a handful of donors. TCRdb stores this immuneACCESS table with in-frame sequences only. Part of the clones is absent; in the studies checked, under half of the shortfall reflects unresolved V genes, and no reason is known for the rest. V and J calls and clone size are as listed in that table; D and trimming were resolved from the DNA. This sample is represented by approximately 82,000 clones; 60% to 70% of them were singletons. The ten largest clones take up about half of the sample.

Donors were healthy HIV-negative adults with no recently reported acute infections or vaccinations. All donors were Caucasian adults living in Nashville, Tennessee, USA. CD8 memory samples combined magnetically selected CD45RO+ cells with CCR7-negative CD45RA+ effector memory (TemRA) cells. After blood collection by leukapheresis, PBMCs were isolated using Ficoll-Histopaque density gradient centrifugation and then cryopreserved in the vapor phase of liquid nitrogen. Purity and quantity of every magnetically sorted T cell population were checked by analytical flow cytometry. Genomic DNA was isolated from every sorted fraction and measured by UV absorbance on a Nanodrop 2000c. V lost 3 bases and J lost 3 bases, and the count of bases not matched to a germline gene is 8. There are 16 amino acids in the CDR3, from cysteine to phenylalanine inclusive. Just the 48-base CDR3 DNA is kept, in frame starting at base 1. The germline V gene specifies MDHEN as CDR1 and SYDVKM as CDR2.

The sequenced sample consisted of memory CD8+ T cells sorted from blood. The meaning of the sample's cell subset or site label: CD45RO+ cells pooled with CCR7-negative TemRA cells. The chain employs TRBV28 and TRBJ2-7; 10 nucleotides in the junction match TRBD2. The sequence was collected from a man aged 30 to 45 in good health. The CDR3 reads CASSFSGLADFYEQYF. The nucleotides are TGTGCCAGCAGTTTCTCCGGACTAGCGGACTTCTACGAGCAGTACTTC.